This T cell receptor (beta chain) appears in the sequencing data of a study of blood T cell repertoires in COVID-19. Study-level background: Acute-phase and convalescent COVID-19 samples originated in the United States, Italy and Spain. Sources were T cells, B-cell-depleted T cells, or PBMCs; the material itself was cDNA or gDNA.

The CDR3 loop spans 11 amino acids. In germline, CDR1 is GTSNPN, CDR2 SVGIG (reference sequence). Trimming took off 8 bases at V and 7 bases at J, with 14 bases between the two ends. Authors' analysis steps: By means of reference gene primer amplification, nucleated cell counts were estimated. Sequenced by immunoSEQ multiplex PCR; TCRdb stores in-frame clones only, minus some. Clone size and V and J calls were adopted from that table, with D and trimming inferred from the DNA. The sample lists about 200,000 clones, approximately 80% occurring once. The sample was peripheral blood. This TCR derives from a man aged 50 to 59 who had recovered from COVID-19. The chain carries TRBV30 and TRBJ1-1; D may be TRBD1 (6 bases). The chain's CDR3 is CAGGIGGEAFF. CDR3 coding DNA: TGTGCCGGTGGAATAGGGGGTGAAGCTTTCTTT.